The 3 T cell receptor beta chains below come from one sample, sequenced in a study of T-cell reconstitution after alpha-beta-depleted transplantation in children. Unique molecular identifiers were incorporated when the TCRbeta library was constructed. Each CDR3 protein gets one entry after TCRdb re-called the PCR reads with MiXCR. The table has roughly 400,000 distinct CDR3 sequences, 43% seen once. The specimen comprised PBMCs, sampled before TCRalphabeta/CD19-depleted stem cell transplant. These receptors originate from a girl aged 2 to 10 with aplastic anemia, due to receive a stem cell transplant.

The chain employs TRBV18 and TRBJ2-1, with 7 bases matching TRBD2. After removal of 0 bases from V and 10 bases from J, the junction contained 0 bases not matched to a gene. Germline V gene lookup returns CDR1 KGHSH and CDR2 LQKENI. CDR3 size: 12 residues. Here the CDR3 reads CASSPPSGEQFF. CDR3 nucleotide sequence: TGTGCCAGCTCACCACCTAGCGGGGAGCAGTTCTTC.

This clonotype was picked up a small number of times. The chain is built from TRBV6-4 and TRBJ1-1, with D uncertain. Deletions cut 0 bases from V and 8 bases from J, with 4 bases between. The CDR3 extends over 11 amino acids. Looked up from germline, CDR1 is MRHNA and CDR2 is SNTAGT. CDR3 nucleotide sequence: TGTGCCAGCAGTGACTCGGGGGAAGCTTTCTTT. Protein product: CASSDSGEAFF.

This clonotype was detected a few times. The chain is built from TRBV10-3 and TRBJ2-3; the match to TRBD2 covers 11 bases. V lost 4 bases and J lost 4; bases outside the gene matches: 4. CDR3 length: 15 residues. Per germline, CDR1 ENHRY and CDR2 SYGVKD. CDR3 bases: TGTGCCATCAGTGCCCTAGCGGGAGGAGCAGATACGCAGTATTTT. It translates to CAISALAGGADTQYF.